This is a list of T cell receptor beta chains from one sample in a study of blood T cell repertoires in COVID-19. The data were produced by immunoSEQ multiplex PCR, yet TCRdb's version contains in-frame clones alone and is incomplete. Of roughly 200,000 clones in the sample, about 82% are singletons; the top ten hold 5% to 7%. The sample taken for sequencing was PBMCs or T cells enriched from blood (not recorded which). These receptors were taken from a man aged 35 to 55 with acute COVID-19. The CDR3 runs from the conserved cysteine through the conserved F or W. Fields, in order: J gene, D gene, V gene, CDR3 length, clone size, CDR3 protein, CDR3 DNA. The D gene is left open where the match is weak. The size field is filled for only some rows; it gives once, few, many or a size class.

j_gene: TRBJ2-7
d_gene: TRBD2
v_gene: TRBV9
len: 17
abundance: .
CDR3aa: CASSVGTSGIISYEQYF
CDR3nt: TGTGCCAGCAGCGTAGGGACTAGCGGGATAATTTCCTACGAGCAGTACTTC

j_gene: TRBJ1-2
d_gene: .
v_gene: TRBV5-1
len: 16
abundance: .
CDR3aa: CASSPEGGPTNYGYTF
CDR3nt: TGCGCCAGCAGCCCAGAGGGTGGACCTACTAACTATGGCTACACCTTC

j_gene: TRBJ2-1
d_gene: .
v_gene: TRBV3-1/TRBV3-2
len: 17
abundance: .
CDR3aa: CASSQESQKLSYNEQFF
CDR3nt: TGTGCCAGCAGCCAAGAGAGTCAAAAGCTATCCTACAATGAGCAGTTCTTC

j_gene: TRBJ2-1
d_gene: TRBD2
v_gene: TRBV3-1/TRBV3-2
len: 18
abundance: once
CDR3aa: CASSLTEEREVGYNEQFF
CDR3nt: TGTGCCAGCAGCCTCACAGAAGAGCGGGAGGTGGGCTACAATGAGCAGTTCTTC

j_gene: TRBJ2-7
d_gene: TRBD1
v_gene: TRBV7-2
len: 16
abundance: .
CDR3aa: CASSPGGTGKAYEQYF
CDR3nt: TGTGCCAGCAGCCCAGGGGGGACAGGGAAAGCCTACGAGCAGTACTTC

j_gene: TRBJ1-1
d_gene: .
v_gene: TRBV7-9
len: 12
abundance: .
CDR3aa: CASSSTDTEAFF
CDR3nt: TGTGCCAGCAGCTCAACAGACACTGAAGCTTTCTTT

j_gene: TRBJ2-5
d_gene: .
v_gene: TRBV9
len: 16
abundance: .
CDR3aa: CASSDGISQGQETQYF
CDR3nt: TGTGCCAGCAGCGACGGCATCAGCCAGGGCCAAGAGACCCAGTACTTC

j_gene: TRBJ2-1
d_gene: TRBD1
v_gene: TRBV11-3
len: 19
abundance: .
CDR3aa: CASSPRVSPKGQGHREQFF
CDR3nt: TGTGCCAGCAGCCCGAGAGTCTCTCCGAAAGGACAGGGACATAGGGAGCAGTTCTTC

j_gene: TRBJ2-1
d_gene: .
v_gene: TRBV7-7
len: 14
abundance: .
CDR3aa: CASALGGGYNEQFF
CDR3nt: TGTGCCAGCGCTCTTGGCGGAGGGTACAATGAGCAGTTCTTC

j_gene: TRBJ2-1
d_gene: .
v_gene: TRBV5-1
len: 15
abundance: .
CDR3aa: CASSLDSQGYNEQFF
CDR3nt: TGCGCCAGCAGCTTGGACAGTCAGGGATACAATGAGCAGTTCTTC

j_gene: TRBJ2-1
d_gene: TRBD1
v_gene: TRBV25-1
len: 15
abundance: .
CDR3aa: CASSEGQGIPDEQFF
CDR3nt: TGTGCCAGCAGTGAGGGACAGGGCATACCCGATGAGCAGTTCTTC

j_gene: TRBJ2-3
d_gene: .
v_gene: TRBV5-1
len: 15
abundance: .
CDR3aa: CASSLVGSSTDTQYF
CDR3nt: TGCGCCAGCAGCTTGGTTGGCAGTTCCACAGATACGCAGTATTTT

j_gene: TRBJ2-5
d_gene: TRBD2
v_gene: TRBV5-5
len: 15
abundance: .
CDR3aa: CASSVLAGLQETQYF
CDR3nt: TGTGCCAGCAGCGTACTAGCGGGGTTACAAGAGACCCAGTACTTC

j_gene: TRBJ2-1
d_gene: .
v_gene: TRBV28
len: 13
abundance: .
CDR3aa: CASWAGRYNEQFF
CDR3nt: TGTGCCAGCTGGGCGGGGCGTTACAATGAGCAGTTCTTC

j_gene: TRBJ2-5
d_gene: TRBD2
v_gene: TRBV7-9
len: 15
abundance: .
CDR3aa: CASSPGHTSGETQYF
CDR3nt: TGTGCCAGCAGCCCCGGACATACTAGCGGGGAGACCCAGTACTTC

j_gene: TRBJ2-2
d_gene: TRBD2
v_gene: TRBV3-1/TRBV3-2
len: 14
abundance: .
CDR3aa: CASRGLDSSGELFF
CDR3nt: TGTGCCAGCAGGGGACTAGACTCGTCCGGGGAGCTGTTTTTT

j_gene: TRBJ1-6
d_gene: TRBD1
v_gene: TRBV6-1
len: 16
abundance: .
CDR3aa: CASSARQGDFNSPLHF
CDR3nt: TGTGCCAGCAGTGCTCGGCAGGGGGATTTTAATTCACCCCTCCACTTT

j_gene: TRBJ1-1
d_gene: TRBD1
v_gene: TRBV3-1/TRBV3-2
len: 15
abundance: .
CDR3aa: CASSQRTGANTEAFF
CDR3nt: TGTGCCAGCAGCCAACGAACAGGGGCGAACACTGAAGCTTTCTTT

j_gene: TRBJ1-1
d_gene: .
v_gene: TRBV7-8
len: 15
abundance: .
CDR3aa: CASTTAGQAVTEAFF
CDR3nt: TGTGCCAGCACCACGGCGGGTCAGGCGGTCACTGAAGCTTTCTTT

j_gene: TRBJ2-3
d_gene: TRBD2
v_gene: TRBV7-2
len: 16
abundance: .
CDR3aa: CASSLGVGRITDTQYF
CDR3nt: TGTGCCAGCAGCTTAGGGGTCGGGAGGATCACAGATACGCAGTATTTT

j_gene: TRBJ1-3
d_gene: .
v_gene: TRBV6-5
len: 15
abundance: .
CDR3aa: CASRATGGAGNTIYF
CDR3nt: TGTGCCAGCAGGGCCACTGGGGGCGCTGGAAACACCATATATTTT

j_gene: TRBJ2-5
d_gene: .
v_gene: TRBV27
len: 13
abundance: .
CDR3aa: CASRYRVGETQYF
CDR3nt: TGTGCCAGCAGGTACAGGGTAGGTGAGACCCAGTACTTC

j_gene: TRBJ1-2
d_gene: .
v_gene: TRBV28
len: 16
abundance: .
CDR3aa: CASSPYAEAPFYGYTF
CDR3nt: TGTGCCAGCAGTCCTTACGCGGAGGCCCCTTTCTATGGCTACACCTTC

j_gene: TRBJ1-1
d_gene: .
v_gene: TRBV21-1
len: 15
abundance: .
CDR3aa: CASSPPSGGPTEAFF
CDR3nt: TGTGCCAGCAGCCCCCCGTCGGGAGGGCCCACTGAAGCTTTCTTT

j_gene: TRBJ1-2
d_gene: TRBD1
v_gene: TRBV4-2
len: 15
abundance: .
CDR3aa: CASSQEKGGNGGYTF
CDR3nt: TGTGCCAGCAGCCAAGAGAAAGGGGGCAATGGTGGCTACACCTTC

j_gene: TRBJ2-6
d_gene: TRBD2
v_gene: TRBV4-2
len: 20
abundance: .
CDR3aa: CASSQEGTSGRTSGANVLTF
CDR3nt: TGTGCCAGCAGCCAAGAAGGGACTAGCGGGAGGACGTCTGGGGCCAACGTCCTGACTTTC

j_gene: TRBJ2-1
d_gene: TRBD2
v_gene: TRBV6-5
len: 15
abundance: .
CDR3aa: CASTFSGSSYNEQFF
CDR3nt: TGTGCCAGCACATTTAGCGGGAGCTCCTACAATGAGCAGTTCTTC

j_gene: TRBJ2-5
d_gene: .
v_gene: TRBV4-2
len: 14
abundance: .
CDR3aa: CASSPSGRQETQYF
CDR3nt: TGTGCCAGCAGCCCGAGCGGGCGCCAAGAGACCCAGTACTTC

j_gene: TRBJ1-5
d_gene: TRBD1
v_gene: TRBV11-2
len: 15
abundance: .
CDR3aa: CASSLGRTGDQPQHF
CDR3nt: TGTGCCAGCAGCTTAGGTCGGACAGGGGATCAGCCCCAGCATTTT

j_gene: TRBJ1-5
d_gene: .
v_gene: TRBV7-9
len: 13
abundance: once
CDR3aa: CASSQDRPQPQHF
CDR3nt: TGTGCCAGCAGCCAAGACAGACCTCAGCCCCAGCATTTT

j_gene: TRBJ2-2
d_gene: TRBD1
v_gene: TRBV28
len: 15
abundance: .
CDR3aa: CASSLSKQGTGELFF
CDR3nt: TGTGCCAGCAGTTTATCAAAACAGGGGACCGGGGAGCTGTTTTTT

j_gene: TRBJ1-2
d_gene: .
v_gene: TRBV7-9
len: 16
abundance: .
CDR3aa: CASSPAGGSLVYGYTF
CDR3nt: TGTGCCAGCAGCCCCGCCGGAGGTTCACTCGTCTATGGCTACACCTTC

j_gene: TRBJ1-4
d_gene: .
v_gene: TRBV6-1
len: 16
abundance: .
CDR3aa: CASSGRQFATNEKLFF
CDR3nt: TGTGCCAGCAGTGGGCGACAGTTTGCAACTAATGAAAAACTGTTTTTT

j_gene: TRBJ1-2
d_gene: TRBD1
v_gene: TRBV7-9
len: 13
abundance: .
CDR3aa: CASRLGQGDGYTF
CDR3nt: TGTGCCAGCAGATTGGGACAGGGGGATGGCTACACCTTC

j_gene: TRBJ1-1
d_gene: TRBD1
v_gene: TRBV5-1
len: 15
abundance: .
CDR3aa: CASSLGQGGDTEAFF
CDR3nt: TGCGCCAGCAGCTTGGGACAGGGAGGAGACACTGAAGCTTTCTTT

j_gene: TRBJ1-5
d_gene: .
v_gene: TRBV7-2
len: 13
abundance: .
CDR3aa: CASSPRLLLPQHF
CDR3nt: TGTGCCAGCAGCCCGAGACTACTCCTGCCCCAGCATTTT

j_gene: TRBJ1-1
d_gene: TRBD1
v_gene: TRBV10-2
len: 12
abundance: .
CDR3aa: CASSEFSGGAFF
CDR3nt: TGCGCCAGCAGTGAATTTTCAGGGGGGGCTTTCTTT

j_gene: TRBJ1-1
d_gene: .
v_gene: TRBV6-5
len: 12
abundance: .
CDR3aa: CASSAANTEAFF
CDR3nt: TGTGCCAGCAGCGCGGCGAACACTGAAGCTTTCTTT

j_gene: TRBJ2-3
d_gene: .
v_gene: TRBV10-3
len: 12
abundance: .
CDR3aa: CAISTGADTQYF
CDR3nt: TGTGCCATCAGTACAGGCGCTGATACGCAGTATTTT

j_gene: TRBJ1-1
d_gene: TRBD1
v_gene: TRBV25-1
len: 13
abundance: .
CDR3aa: CASTEAGGTEAFF
CDR3nt: TGTGCCAGCACCGAGGCAGGGGGAACTGAAGCTTTCTTT

j_gene: TRBJ2-7
d_gene: TRBD2
v_gene: TRBV10-3
len: 16
abundance: .
CDR3aa: CAISESNPSGLREQYF
CDR3nt: TGTGCCATCAGTGAGTCGAATCCTAGCGGCCTTCGCGAGCAGTACTTC

j_gene: TRBJ2-1
d_gene: TRBD2
v_gene: TRBV7-9
len: 15
abundance: few
CDR3aa: CASTALAGSYNEQFF
CDR3nt: TGTGCCAGCACCGCACTAGCGGGATCTTACAATGAGCAGTTCTTC

j_gene: TRBJ2-1
d_gene: TRBD2
v_gene: TRBV5-1
len: 14
abundance: .
CDR3aa: CASAGSGTLNEQFF
CDR3nt: TGCGCCAGCGCAGGGAGCGGGACCCTCAATGAGCAGTTCTTC

j_gene: TRBJ1-6
d_gene: .
v_gene: TRBV9
len: 15
abundance: .
CDR3aa: CASSSSGSPNSPLHF
CDR3nt: TGTGCCAGCAGCTCGTCCGGGTCACCGAATTCACCCCTCCACTTT

j_gene: TRBJ1-6
d_gene: .
v_gene: TRBV12-3/TRBV12-4
len: 13
abundance: .
CDR3aa: CASWFTPRSPLHF
CDR3nt: TGTGCCAGCTGGTTCACCCCCAGATCACCCCTCCACTTT

j_gene: TRBJ1-5
d_gene: .
v_gene: TRBV28
len: 15
abundance: many
CDR3aa: CASSQVGGVHQPQHF
CDR3nt: TGTGCCAGCAGTCAAGTCGGAGGGGTTCATCAGCCCCAGCATTTT

j_gene: TRBJ2-3
d_gene: .
v_gene: TRBV12-3/TRBV12-4
len: 13
abundance: .
CDR3aa: CASSFRGTDTQYF
CDR3nt: TGTGCCAGCAGTTTTAGGGGAACAGATACGCAGTATTTT

j_gene: TRBJ1-2
d_gene: .
v_gene: TRBV6-5
len: 14
abundance: once
CDR3aa: CASSPFNRQVAGTF
CDR3nt: TGTGCCAGCAGTCCCTTTAATCGACAGGTAGCGGGGACCTTC

j_gene: TRBJ2-1
d_gene: .
v_gene: TRBV7-9
len: 15
abundance: .
CDR3aa: CASSPRGSPGNEQFF
CDR3nt: TGTGCCAGCAGCCCAAGGGGAAGCCCTGGCAATGAGCAGTTCTTC